This TCR beta chain is from a study of blood T cell repertoires in COVID-19 (dated by TCRdb to about 2020). Study-wide context: The collaborator samples originated in the United States, Italy and Spain and spanned the acute and convalescent phases of COVID-19. The prospective study material was composed of cDNA or gDNA derived from T cells, B-cell-depleted T cells, or PBMCs. The dataset comprised deeply sampled blood TCRbeta repertoires from subjects exposed to, actively infected with, or recovered from COVID-19. The repertoires were released in a freely available public database meant as a resource for research on the immune response to SARS-CoV-2. Samples came from the ongoing ImmuneRACE study (first 160 participants) plus 1,254 subjects from 6 global collaborators. Sample metadata almost always included a de-identified subject ID, COVID-19 status, age in years and sex. HLA class I and class II types, where available, came from metadata supplied by the sample provider rather than from assay-based typing. The full study reports these points: Clinical and demographic metadata were provided uncurated, with the amount varying by source and participant.

The collaborating institutions used their own protocols to collect whole blood in K2EDTA tubes. Collaborator samples were shipped for TCRbeta analysis as frozen whole blood, isolated PBMCs, or DNA extracted from either sample type. The germline V gene sets CDR1 to SGHRS and CDR2 to YFSETQ. Including the terminal cysteine and phenylalanine, the CDR3 comprises 14 residues. Only CDR3 DNA remains: 42 bases, in frame from the first base. At the junction V is shortened by 2 bases and J by 7 bases, with 10 bases in between. The immunoSEQ Assay, a bias-controlled multiplex PCR, was used to amplify TCRbeta CDR3 regions from genomic DNA. The paper's processing steps were these. Nucleated cell counts per sample were estimated from amplification of reference gene primers within the assay. Sequence reads were collapsed and filtered to measure the absolute abundance of every unique TCRbeta CDR3 rearrangement. For each sample, productive Simpson clonality was calculated as the square root of Simpson's diversity index over productive rearrangements. As stored in TCRdb, this immuneACCESS dataset retains in-frame rearrangements with V and J assigned. A fraction of the clones does not appear; measured against another copy, unresolved V genes explain less than half of the discrepancy, and the remainder lacks a known reason. V and J calls and clone size are as listed in that table; D and trimming were resolved from the DNA. A total of tens of thousands of clones appear in this sample, around 84% of them only once. The ten largest clones represent 10% to 15% of the sample.

Note on this clone: Its cognate antigen has yet to be identified. Base qualities were left out, and no much larger clone turns up one base away.

The receptor comes from a human donor in a cohort sampled during active COVID-19. Sequenced material: peripheral blood. The chain joins TRBV5-1 to TRBJ1-6; the D gene identity is not certain. The DNA sequence follows: TGCGCCAGCAGCTTCGAGGGTGGCAATTCACCCCTCCACTTT. This gives the protein CASSFEGGNSPLHF.